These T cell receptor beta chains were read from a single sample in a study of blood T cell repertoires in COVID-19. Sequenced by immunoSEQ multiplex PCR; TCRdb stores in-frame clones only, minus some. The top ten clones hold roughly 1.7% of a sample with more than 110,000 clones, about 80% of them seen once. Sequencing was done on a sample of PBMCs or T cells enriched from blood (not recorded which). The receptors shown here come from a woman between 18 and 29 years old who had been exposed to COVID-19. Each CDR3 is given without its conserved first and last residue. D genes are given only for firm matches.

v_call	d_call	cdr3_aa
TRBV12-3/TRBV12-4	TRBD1	ASRQGAGETQY
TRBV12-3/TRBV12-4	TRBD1	ASSRTGNTEAF
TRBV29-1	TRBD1	SVDRGAEQF
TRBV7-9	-	ASSLFTGSDTIY
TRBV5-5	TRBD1	ASSVGQNNSPLH
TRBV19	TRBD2	ASSNPRTSGKPYEQY
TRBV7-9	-	ASSNRDSNQPQH
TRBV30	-	AWSATGNEQF
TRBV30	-	AWSSATNEKLF
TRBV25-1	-	ASSNFAGFFEKLF
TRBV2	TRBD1	ASSLQGAGEKLF
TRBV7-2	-	ASSLLGTEKLF
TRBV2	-	ASSGSRGGTGELF
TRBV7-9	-	ASSLWVASDTQY
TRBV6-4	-	ASSREENTEAF
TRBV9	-	ASSVGSRRDTGELF
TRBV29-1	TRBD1	SGEGQGDGYT
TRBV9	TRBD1	ASSVGQGWNTGELF
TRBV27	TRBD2	ASSPLTGGTSGGYNTDTQY
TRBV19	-	ASSPTDSPVYGYT
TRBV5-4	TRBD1	ASSLGQGESGNTIY
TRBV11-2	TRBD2	ARGGLAGVSARTDTQY
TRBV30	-	AWKKQADTEAF
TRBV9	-	ASSVGGRGIGTEAF
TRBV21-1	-	ASRRGTGIIYEQY
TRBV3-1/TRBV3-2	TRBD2	ASSQLAAISYNEQF
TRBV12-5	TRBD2	ASGVREGGYNEQF
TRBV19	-	ASTRGSGDTQY
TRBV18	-	ASSPMTENYGYT
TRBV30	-	AWRQGPNTGELF
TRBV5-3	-	ARSMCLAHNEQF
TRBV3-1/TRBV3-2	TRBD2	ASSQVAGNTGELF
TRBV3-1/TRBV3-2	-	ASSQGLYNEQF
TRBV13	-	ASSLDTQGNEQF
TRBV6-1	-	ASSEGRGRAYGYT
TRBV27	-	ASSFLWTDPGGYT
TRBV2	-	ASSGTANSNQPQH